Each of the 11 T cell receptor beta chains below was sequenced from the same sample in a study of T cells after yellow fever vaccination (dated by TCRdb to the late 2010s). Library method: 5' RACE. The sequencing machine was an Illumina NovaSeq 6000. TCRdb reprocessed the public reads (quality trimming at Q25 with fastp, clone calling with MiXCR) and kept in-frame beta chains. Every CDR3 protein is listed once, alongside the most common genes and DNA of its rows. In all, the sample holds hundreds of thousands of distinct CDR3 sequences, and roughly 4% of those were seen once. Around 20% of the sample is taken by the ten largest. This specimen's treatment or condition label, per the study, means: live attenuated yellow fever vaccine strain. The specimen was PBMCs, collected on the day of the yellow fever booster vaccination. These receptors were collected from a man between 18 and 35 years old who received the YFV17D yellow fever vaccine.

CDR3 amino acids: CASSQDYLTDRGTVYEQYV. Written as DNA, the CDR3 is TGCGCCAGCAGCCAAGACTATCTGACTGACAGGGGTACCGTCTACGAGCAGTACGTC. J is TRBJ2-7 and V is TRBV4-1, with TRBD1 identical over 8 bases. CDR1 MGHRA and CDR2 YSYEKL come from the germline V gene. J lost 3 bases, V lost 0 bases, and 16 bases had no gene match. The length of the CDR3 is 19 residues.

V usage is TRBV12-3 or TRBV12-4 and J usage is TRBJ1-2; no firm D call. CDR3 length equals 13 residues. The V end was cut by 5 bases, the J end by 5 bases, with 12 bases between. This chain's CDR3 is CASSQVDGYGYTF. The CDR3 nucleotides read TGTGCCAGCAGTCAAGTAGACGGTTATGGCTACACCTTC.

This rearrangement joins TRBV6-2 or TRBV6-3 to TRBJ2-3, with TRBD1 matching 10 bases. The CDR3 is made up of 16 amino acids. Trimming cost V 1 base and J 4 bases; bases outside gene matches: 5. Germline-derived CDR1 and CDR2 are MNHEY and SVGEGT. This CDR3 is CASSYLDRGEADTQYF. CDR3 nucleotide sequence: TGTGCCAGCAGTTACTTGGACAGGGGGGAGGCAGATACGCAGTATTTT.

There are a few counts of this clonotype. V and J are TRBV28 and TRBJ2-5; unclear D gene. Trimming pared 3 bases from V and 4 bases from J, leaving 6 bases between. Germline values: CDR1 MDHEN, CDR2 SYDVKM. This CDR3 spans 12 amino acids. The CDR3 sequence is CASSFYSETQYF. The CDR3 DNA reads as TGTGCCAGCAGTTTTTATTCAGAGACCCAGTACTTC.

This clonotype showed up many times. The V call is TRBV5-1, the J call TRBJ1-2; unclear D gene. V was clipped by 1 base and J by 5 bases, with 12 bases between them. CDR3 length: 14 amino acids. CDR1 SGHRS and CDR2 YFSETQ come from the germline V gene. The CDR3 nucleotides read TGCGCCAGCAGCTTGACCTCGGAGTCTTATGGCTACACCTTC. Residues: CASSLTSESYGYTF.

This clonotype was counted many times. J is TRBJ2-1 and V is TRBV20-1, with D unclear. CDR1 is DFQATT and CDR2 is SNEGSKA in the germline V gene (reference sequence). The CDR3 covers 12 residues. V was trimmed by 0 bases and J by 5 bases, leaving 5 bases between them. CDR3 coding DNA: TGCAGTGCTAGAGATCAGGACAATGAGCAGTTCTTC. It yields the protein CSARDQDNEQFF.

This clonotype was detected ten times or more. The rearrangement links TRBV12-3 or TRBV12-4 to TRBJ1-6; 9 bases are a match to TRBD1. The CDR3 contains 15 residues. Trimming cost V 3 bases and J 7 bases; bases outside gene matches: 4. The CDR3 loop reads CASSFLGQGNSPLHF. The CDR3 bases are TGTGCCAGCAGTTTTTTGGGACAGGGAAATTCACCCCTCCACTTT.

This clonotype was seen repeatedly, ten times or more. The V call is TRBV5-6, the J call TRBJ2-3; 9 nucleotides line up with TRBD2. CDR1 is SGHDT and CDR2 is YYEEEE in the germline V gene. The CDR3 sequence is 15 residues long. With 2 bases clipped from V and 4 bases from J, the junction kept 5 bases outside the gene matches. The CDR3 DNA is TGTGCCAGCAGCTTTCTGGGACTAGCCTCAGATACGCAGTATTTT. Residues: CASSFLGLASDTQYF.

In its sample, this clonotype was seen many times. The chain employs TRBV9 and TRBJ2-2, with D possibly being TRBD2 (7 bases). This CDR3 region has 17 residues. Germline values: CDR1 SGDLS, CDR2 YYNGEE. V lost 0 bases, J lost 0 bases, and 12 bases lay in between. The CDR3 DNA is TGTGCCAGCAGCGTAGTCCGAGGGGGGGCGAACACCGGGGAGCTGTTTTTT. Translated: CASSVVRGGANTGELFF.

This clonotype was counted ten times or more. The chain uses TRBV4-3 and TRBJ2-1, with D possibly called TRBD1 or TRBD2 (6 bases each). The length of the CDR3 is 15 residues. CDR1 and CDR2 from the germline V gene are LGHNA and YSLEER. Trimming took off 2 bases at V and 3 bases at J, with 11 bases between the two ends. The CDR3 reads CASSQSGGHYNEQFF. The CDR3 bases are TGCGCCAGCAGCCAATCTGGGGGGCACTACAATGAGCAGTTCTTC.

The chain recombines TRBV14 with TRBJ1-2, with D uncertain. CDR3 length: 14 residues. V was pared by 0 bases and J by 7 bases, with 12 bases between. CDR1 SGHDN and CDR2 FVKESK come from the germline V gene. The CDR3 DNA reads TGTGCCAGCAGCCAAGATCGGTATATGGGTGGCTACACCTTC. Translation: CASSQDRYMGGYTF. The full variable domain, completed using reference TRBV14 and TRBJ1-2, is EAGVTQFPSHSVIEKGQTVTLRCDPISGHDNLYWYRRVMGKEIKFLLHFVKESKQDESGMPNNRFLAERTGGTYSTLKVQPAELEDSGVYFCASSQDRYMGGYTFGSGTRLTVV.